This passage covers 2 T cell receptor beta chains from one sample sequenced in a study of shared clonotypes between healthy human individuals. Naivety among CD8 cells was defined by CD45RO negativity and positive CCR7 selection, thereby excluding terminally differentiated effector memory CD45RA+ cells. The table came from immunoSEQ multiplex PCR; TCRdb's copy has only in-frame clones and leaves some out. The sample holds roughly 2.1 million clones, about 92% seen once. The sequenced material came from naive CD8+ T cells from PBMCs. The receptors derive from a man younger than 35 in good health. Some clones in this sample may be carry-over from other donors' samples.

The V gene is TRBV28, the J gene TRBJ2-7; possible D gene TRBD1, 6 bases. Trimming took 1 base from V and 6 from J, leaving 13 bases between them. The CDR3 loop spans 14 amino acids. Germline CDR1 MDHEN, CDR2 SYDVKM. In nucleotides, the CDR3 is TGTGCCAGCAGTTTATACTCAGGGGCGGGCGAGCAGTACTTC. Amino acids: CASSLYSGAGEQYF.

This clone appeared a single time. CDR3 residues: CASSETGDNEQFF. The CDR3 coding sequence is TGCGCCAGCAGTGAAACGGGGGACAATGAGCAGTTCTTC. The rearrangement uses TRBV10-1 and TRBJ2-1; D is possibly TRBD2 (6 bases). Trimming took off 3 bases at V and 5 bases at J, with 8 bases between the two ends. Germline V gene sequence: CDR1 WNHNN, CDR2 SYGVQD (reference sequence). The CDR3 has 13 amino acids.